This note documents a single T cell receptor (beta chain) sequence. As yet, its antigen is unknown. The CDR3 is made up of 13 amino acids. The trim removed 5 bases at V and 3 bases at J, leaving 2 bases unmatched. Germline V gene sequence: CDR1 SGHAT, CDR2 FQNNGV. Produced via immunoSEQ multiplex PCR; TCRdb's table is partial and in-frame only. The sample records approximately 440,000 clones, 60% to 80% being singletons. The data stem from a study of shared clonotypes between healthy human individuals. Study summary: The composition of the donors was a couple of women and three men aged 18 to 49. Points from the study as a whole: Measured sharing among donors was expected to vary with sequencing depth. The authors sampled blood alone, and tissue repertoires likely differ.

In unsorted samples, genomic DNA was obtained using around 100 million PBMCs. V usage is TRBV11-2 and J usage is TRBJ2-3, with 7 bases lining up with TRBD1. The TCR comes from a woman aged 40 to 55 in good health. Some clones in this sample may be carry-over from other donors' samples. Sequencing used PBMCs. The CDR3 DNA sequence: TGTGCCAGCAGCCCGGACAGGACAGATACGCAGTATTTT. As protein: CASSPDRTDTQYF.